The clone carrying this TCR beta chain has more than one count but fewer than ten. Sample-barcoded 5' priming and a J-beta primer mix drove a second PCR of roughly 6 to 12 cycles. The template-switch adaptor was a 5' adaptor with 12 random nucleotides. It tagged each cDNA molecule. TCRdb re-called the 5' RACE reads with MiXCR, one entry per CDR3 protein. The sample holds around 1,100,000 distinct CDR3 sequences, 30% to 40% seen once. The donors, healthy Caucasians from Russia, were aged roughly 6 to 95. These data are taken from a study of blood T cells in healthy people across ages. Trimming shortened V by 0 bases and J by 10 bases, and 9 bases separated the two germline ends. CDR1 SEHNR and CDR2 FQNEAQ come from the germline V gene (reference sequence). This CDR3 contains 12 residues.

The sequence was collected from a man between 18 and 35 years old in good health. The material sequenced was blood. The rearrangement links TRBV7-9 to TRBJ1-1; D unclear. DNA of the CDR3: TGTGCCAGCAGCTTAGCTAGCCGGGCAGCTTTCTTT. Its protein product is CASSLASRAAFF.